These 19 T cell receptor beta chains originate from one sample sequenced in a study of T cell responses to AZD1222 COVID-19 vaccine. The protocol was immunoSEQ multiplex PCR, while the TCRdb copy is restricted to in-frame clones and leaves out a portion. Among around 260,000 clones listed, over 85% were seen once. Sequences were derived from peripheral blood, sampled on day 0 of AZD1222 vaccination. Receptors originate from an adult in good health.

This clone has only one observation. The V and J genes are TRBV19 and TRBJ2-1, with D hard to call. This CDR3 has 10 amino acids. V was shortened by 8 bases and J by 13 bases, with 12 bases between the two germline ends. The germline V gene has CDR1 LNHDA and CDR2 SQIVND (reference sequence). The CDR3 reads CASGYRVQFF. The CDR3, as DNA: TGTGCCAGTGGCTACCGGGTCCAGTTCTTC.

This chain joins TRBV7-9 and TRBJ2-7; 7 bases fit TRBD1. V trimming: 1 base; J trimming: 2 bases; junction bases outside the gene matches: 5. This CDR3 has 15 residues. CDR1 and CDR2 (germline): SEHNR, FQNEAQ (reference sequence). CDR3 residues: CASSLGGTVTYEQYF. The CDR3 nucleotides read TGTGCCAGCAGCTTAGGAGGGACAGTAACCTACGAGCAGTACTTC.

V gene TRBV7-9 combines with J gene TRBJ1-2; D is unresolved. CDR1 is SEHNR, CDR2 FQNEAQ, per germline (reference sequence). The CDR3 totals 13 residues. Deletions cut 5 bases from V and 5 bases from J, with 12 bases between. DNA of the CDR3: TGTGCCAGCAGCCCAGCCCGGGGTTATGGCTACACCTTC. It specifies CASSPARGYGYTF.

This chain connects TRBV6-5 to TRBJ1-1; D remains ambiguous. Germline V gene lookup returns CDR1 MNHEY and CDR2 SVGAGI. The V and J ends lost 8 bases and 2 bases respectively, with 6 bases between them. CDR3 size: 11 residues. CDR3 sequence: CASRYNTEAFF. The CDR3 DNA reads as TGTGCCAGCCGCTATAACACTGAAGCTTTCTTT.

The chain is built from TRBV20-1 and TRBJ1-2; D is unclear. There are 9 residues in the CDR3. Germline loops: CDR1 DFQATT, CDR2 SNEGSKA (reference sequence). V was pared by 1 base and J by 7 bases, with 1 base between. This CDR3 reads CSARGGYTF. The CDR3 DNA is TGCAGTGCTAGAGGTGGCTACACCTTC.

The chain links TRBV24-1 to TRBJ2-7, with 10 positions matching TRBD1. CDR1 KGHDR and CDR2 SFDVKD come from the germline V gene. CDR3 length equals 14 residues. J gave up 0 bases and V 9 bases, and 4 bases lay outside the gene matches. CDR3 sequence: CATRGTGVSYEQYF. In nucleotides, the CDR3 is TGTGCCACCCGCGGGACAGGGGTCTCCTACGAGCAGTACTTC.

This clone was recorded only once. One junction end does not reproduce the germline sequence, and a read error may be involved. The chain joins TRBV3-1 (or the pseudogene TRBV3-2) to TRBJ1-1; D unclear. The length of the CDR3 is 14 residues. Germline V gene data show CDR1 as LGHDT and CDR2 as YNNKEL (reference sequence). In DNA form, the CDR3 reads TGTGCCAGCAGCCCCCCTCGCGGGAACGCTGAAGCTTTCTTT. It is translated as CASSPPRGNAEAFF.

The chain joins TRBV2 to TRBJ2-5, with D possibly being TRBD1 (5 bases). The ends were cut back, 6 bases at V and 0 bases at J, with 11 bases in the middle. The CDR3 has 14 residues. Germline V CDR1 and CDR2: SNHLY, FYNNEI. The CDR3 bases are TGTGCCAGCAGCGTGACAGAGTACCAAGAGACCCAGTACTTC. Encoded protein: CASSVTEYQETQYF.

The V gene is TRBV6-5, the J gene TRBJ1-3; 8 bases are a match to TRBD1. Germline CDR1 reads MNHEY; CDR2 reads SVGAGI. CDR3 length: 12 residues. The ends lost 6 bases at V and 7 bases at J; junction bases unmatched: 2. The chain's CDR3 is CASRNRGNTIYF. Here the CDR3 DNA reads TGTGCCAGCAGGAACAGGGGGAACACCATATATTTT.

The CDR3 bases are TGTGCCAGCAGTTCCCCCGGACAGGGAAGGGGTTACACCTTC. Protein sequence: CASSSPGQGRGYTF. The V call is TRBV27, the J call TRBJ1-2; 8 nucleotides line up with TRBD1. There are 14 residues in the CDR3. Germline V gene lookup returns CDR1 MNHEY and CDR2 SMNVEV (reference sequence). The V segment lost 4 bases and the J segment 11 bases; nucleotides outside the gene matches: 12.

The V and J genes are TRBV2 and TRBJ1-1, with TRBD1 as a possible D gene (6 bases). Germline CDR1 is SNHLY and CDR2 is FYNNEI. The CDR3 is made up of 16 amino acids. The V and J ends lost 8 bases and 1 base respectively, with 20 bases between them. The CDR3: CASQEGGRVKNTEAFF. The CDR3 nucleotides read TGTGCCAGCCAAGAAGGGGGTCGCGTTAAGAACACTGAAGCTTTCTTT.

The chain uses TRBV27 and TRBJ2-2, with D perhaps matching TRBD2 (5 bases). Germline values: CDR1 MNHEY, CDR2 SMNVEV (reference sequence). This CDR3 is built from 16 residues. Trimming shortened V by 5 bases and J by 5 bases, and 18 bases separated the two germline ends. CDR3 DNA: TGTGCCAGCAGTACGCCACGGGGTCCTGGGACCGGGGAGCTGTTTTTT. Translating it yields CASSTPRGPGTGELFF.

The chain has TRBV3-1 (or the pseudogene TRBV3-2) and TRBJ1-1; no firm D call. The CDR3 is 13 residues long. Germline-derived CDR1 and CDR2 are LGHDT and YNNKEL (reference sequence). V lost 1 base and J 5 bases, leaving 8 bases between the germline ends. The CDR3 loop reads CASSQVAGTEAFF. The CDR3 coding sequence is TGTGCCAGCAGCCAAGTCGCTGGTACTGAAGCTTTCTTT.

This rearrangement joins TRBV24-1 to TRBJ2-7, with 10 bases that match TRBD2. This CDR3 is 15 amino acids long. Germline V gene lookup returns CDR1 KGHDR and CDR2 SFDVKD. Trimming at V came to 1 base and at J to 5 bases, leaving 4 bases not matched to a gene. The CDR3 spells CATSDFPSGGDEQYF. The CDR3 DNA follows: TGTGCCACCAGTGATTTCCCTAGCGGGGGTGACGAGCAGTACTTC.

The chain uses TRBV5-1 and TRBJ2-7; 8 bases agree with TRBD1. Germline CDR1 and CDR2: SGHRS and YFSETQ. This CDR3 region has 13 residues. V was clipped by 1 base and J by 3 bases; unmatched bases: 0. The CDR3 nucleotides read TGCGCCAGCAGCTTGACAGGGGGCTACGAGCAGTACTTC. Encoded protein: CASSLTGGYEQYF. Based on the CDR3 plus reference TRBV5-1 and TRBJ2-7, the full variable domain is KAGVTQTPRYLIKTRGQQVTLSCSPISGHRSVSWYQQTPGQGLQFLFEYFSETQRNKGNFPGRFSGRQFSNSRSEMNVSTLELGDSALYLCASSLTGGYEQYFGPGTRLTVT.

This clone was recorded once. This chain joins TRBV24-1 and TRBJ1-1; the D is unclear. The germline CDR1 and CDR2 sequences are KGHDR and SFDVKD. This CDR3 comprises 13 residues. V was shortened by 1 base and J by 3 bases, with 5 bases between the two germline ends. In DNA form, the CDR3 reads TGTGCCACCAGTGATTTCGGGGACACTGAAGCTTTCTTT. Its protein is CATSDFGDTEAFF.

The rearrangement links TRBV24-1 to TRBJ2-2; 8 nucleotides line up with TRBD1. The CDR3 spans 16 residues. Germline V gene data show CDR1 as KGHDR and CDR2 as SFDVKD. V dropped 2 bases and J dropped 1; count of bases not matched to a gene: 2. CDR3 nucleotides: TGTGCCACCAGTGATTCCGGACAGGGGAACACCGGGGAGCTGTTTTTT. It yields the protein CATSDSGQGNTGELFF.

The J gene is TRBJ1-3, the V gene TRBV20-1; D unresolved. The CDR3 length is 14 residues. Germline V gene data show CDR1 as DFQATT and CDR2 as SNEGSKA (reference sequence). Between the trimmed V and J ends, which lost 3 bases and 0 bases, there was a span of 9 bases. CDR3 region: CSASTSLSGNTIYF. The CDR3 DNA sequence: TGCAGTGCTAGTACATCTCTCTCTGGAAACACCATATATTTT.

The CDR3 DNA reads TGTGCCAGCACCTTCGCGGGACGGATGATCTATGGCTACACCTTC. It translates to CASTFAGRMIYGYTF. V gene TRBV7-9 combines with J gene TRBJ1-2, with D possibly matching TRBD1 (5 bases). The length of the CDR3 is 15 residues. Between the trimmed V and J ends, which lost 7 bases and 4 bases, there was a span of 19 bases. The germline gives CDR1 SEHNR, CDR2 FQNEAQ (reference sequence).